What follows are 30 T cell receptor beta chains derived from one specimen sequenced in a study of OX40 agonist ivuxolimab in advanced cancers. Clones were read by immunoSEQ multiplex PCR, and TCRdb kept only the in-frame ones, dropping some. Of more than 85,000 clones listed, 70% to 85% are singletons. The sequencing here drew on CD4+ or CD8+ T cells sorted from blood, taken in a trial of the OX40 agonist ivuxolimab. Source of these receptors: an adult with an advanced solid tumor such as melanoma, head and neck, liver or kidney cancer.

The rearrangement joins TRBV19 to TRBJ2-7, with 11 bases aligning to TRBD2. J was trimmed by 2 bases and V by 7 bases; bases with no gene match: 4. Germline CDR1 and CDR2: LNHDA and SQIVND (reference sequence). The CDR3 has 14 residues. The CDR3 DNA is TGTGCCAGTATGGCTAGCGGGGGGACCTACGAGCAGTACTTC. The encoded protein is CASMASGGTYEQYF.

V usage is TRBV9 and J usage is TRBJ1-3, with unresolved D. Looked up from germline, CDR1 is SGDLS and CDR2 is YYNGEE. Trimming removed 4 bases at V and 0 bases at J, with 8 bases between. CDR3 length: 14 amino acids. CDR3: CASSPQSSGNTIYF. CDR3 in DNA: TGTGCCAGCAGCCCCCAGAGCTCTGGAAACACCATATATTTT.

V and J are TRBV7-3 and TRBJ1-5, with D possibly TRBD1 on 5 matching bases. CDR3 length: 15 residues. Germline V gives CDR1 SGHTA, CDR2 FQGTGA. The V gene lost 2 bases and the J gene lost 1 base, with 9 bases spanning the gap. The CDR3 loop reads CASSLGGSSNQPQHF. The CDR3 DNA is TGTGCCAGCAGCTTAGGGGGTTCCAGCAATCAGCCCCAGCATTTT.

In this sample, this clone turned up a few times. The V and J genes are TRBV4-3 and TRBJ1-6, with D perhaps matching TRBD1 (5 bases). This CDR3 spans 17 amino acids. Trimming removed 3 bases at V and 9 bases at J, with 21 bases between. CDR1 LGHNA and CDR2 YSLEER come from the germline V gene. The CDR3 sequence: CASSQGAYRDGGSPLHF. The CDR3 DNA is TGCGCCAGCAGCCAGGGTGCTTATAGGGACGGAGGTTCACCCCTCCACTTT.

This chain uses TRBV15 with TRBJ2-1; tentative D call: TRBD2 (6 bases). CDR1 is LNHNV and CDR2 is YYDKDF in the germline V gene (reference sequence). V was pared by 2 bases and J by 5 bases, with 13 bases between. The CDR3 covers 15 residues. CDR3 protein: CATSRPRGGNNEQFF. In nucleotides, the CDR3 is TGTGCCACCAGCAGACCGCGGGGAGGCAACAATGAGCAGTTCTTC.

The chain uses TRBV19 and TRBJ2-1; D ambiguous. V was trimmed by 5 bases and J by 3 bases, leaving 5 bases between them. CDR3 length: 12 amino acids. Germline-derived CDR1 and CDR2 are LNHDA and SQIVND (reference sequence). In DNA form, the CDR3 reads TGTGCCAGTAGTCCCCGCTACAATGAGCAGTTCTTC. It yields the protein CASSPRYNEQFF.

CDR3 sequence reads: CASSQDGTVYNEQFF. CDR3 nucleotides: TGCGCCAGCAGCCAAGATGGGACAGTATACAATGAGCAGTTCTTC. The chain recombines TRBV4-1 with TRBJ2-1, with TRBD1 identical over 7 bases. This CDR3 contains 15 residues. Germline V gives CDR1 MGHRA, CDR2 YSYEKL. V shed 0 bases and J 4 bases; nucleotides not matched to a gene: 3.

The rearrangement joins TRBV4-2 to TRBJ1-2; 9 bases line up with TRBD1. Germline CDR1 reads LGHNA; CDR2 reads YNFKEQ. The CDR3 is made up of 15 amino acids. Trimming at V came to 6 bases and at J to 6 bases, leaving 11 bases not matched to a gene. CDR3 coding DNA: TGTGCCAGCAGGTCTACAGGGGGCGCTTCCCATGGCTACACCTTC. It translates to CASRSTGGASHGYTF.

The V and J genes are TRBV4-1 and TRBJ2-2; D ambiguous. CDR1 MGHRA and CDR2 YSYEKL come from the germline V gene. This CDR3 has 17 amino acids. Trimming took off 0 bases at V and 0 bases at J, with 11 bases between the two ends. As DNA, the CDR3 is TGCGCCAGCAGCCAAGATCTAAGGGCAGCGAACACCGGGGAGCTGTTTTTT. Translation gives CASSQDLRAANTGELFF.

The V call is TRBV4-1, the J call TRBJ2-1; TRBD1 agrees at 10 bases. The CDR3 has 15 residues. Trimming took 7 bases from V and 0 from J; bases not matched to a gene: 3. In germline, CDR1 is MGHRA, CDR2 YSYEKL. The DNA of the CDR3 is TGCGCCAGCACCCGGACAGGGGGCTCCTACAATGAGCAGTTCTTC. It encodes CASTRTGGSYNEQFF.

The genes are TRBV30 and TRBJ2-3, with unresolved D. Germline V lookup: CDR1 GTSNPN, CDR2 SVGIG (reference sequence). V dropped 3 bases and J dropped 0 bases, with 10 bases sitting between them. There are 14 residues in the CDR3. The CDR3 loop is CAWRWGSSTDTQYF. The CDR3 DNA sequence: TGTGCCTGGAGGTGGGGTAGTAGCACAGATACGCAGTATTTT.

The rearrangement joins TRBV5-4 to TRBJ1-2; D call uncertain. Germline CDR1 SGHNT, CDR2 YYREEE (reference sequence). V was clipped by 0 bases and J by 7 bases, with 13 bases between them. The CDR3 contains 14 residues. CDR3 DNA sequence: TGTGCCAGCAGCTTGGCCGGCGGGCAGAGTGGCTACACCTTC. It specifies CASSLAGGQSGYTF.

The rearrangement uses TRBV28 and TRBJ1-6; TRBD1 aligns across 8 bases. Germline CDR1 is MDHEN and CDR2 is SYDVKM. CDR3 size: 15 residues. Trimming at V came to 4 bases and at J to 9 bases, leaving 8 bases not matched to a gene. Written as DNA, the CDR3 is TGTGCCAGCAGTTCGACAGGACAGGGTAGTTCACCCCTCCACTTT. It encodes CASSSTGQGSSPLHF. Combining the CDR3 with reference TRBV28 and TRBJ1-6 gives the whole variable domain DVKVTQSSRYLVKRTGEKVFLECVQDMDHENMFWYRQDPGLGLRLIYFSYDVKMKEKGDIPEGYSVSREKKERFSLILESASTNQTSMYLCASSSTGQGSSPLHFGNGTRLTVT.

The J gene is TRBJ2-6, the V gene TRBV4-2; 7 bases align to TRBD1. V trimming: 4 bases; J trimming: 0 bases; junction bases outside the gene matches: 12. CDR3 length: 19 amino acids. Germline CDR1 LGHNA, CDR2 YNFKEQ. CDR3: CASSLKPGTAFSGANVLTF. CDR3 in DNA: TGTGCCAGCAGCCTCAAACCCGGGACAGCTTTCTCTGGGGCCAACGTCCTGACTTTC.

The chain couples TRBV9 to TRBJ1-2; tentative D call: TRBD1 (5 bases). The V end was cut by 0 bases, the J end by 8 bases, with 17 bases between. Germline CDR1 is SGDLS and CDR2 is YYNGEE. The CDR3 sequence is 15 residues long. The CDR3 region has the DNA TGTGCCAGCAGCGTAGAGCAAGGACACAGGTTGGGCTACACCTTC. This codes for CASSVEQGHRLGYTF.

This rearrangement joins TRBV6-6 to TRBJ1-1; D possibly corresponds to TRBD1 (5 bases). V was pared by 6 bases and J by 5 bases, with 13 bases between. Germline CDR1 reads MNHNY; CDR2 reads SVGAGI (reference sequence). This CDR3 spans 13 amino acids. The CDR3 nucleotides are TGTGCCAGCAGCGAGGGGTCGGGGACTGAAGCTTTCTTT. Translated, it gives CASSEGSGTEAFF.

J is TRBJ2-1 and V is TRBV7-3, with D perhaps TRBD1 (6 bases). The CDR3 has 15 amino acids. Germline CDR1 SGHTA, CDR2 FQGTGA. V gave up 5 bases and J gave up 4 bases, with 15 bases separating them. The CDR3 is CASSPRQAAYNEQFF. The CDR3 region has the DNA TGTGCCAGCAGCCCCCGACAGGCAGCGTACAATGAGCAGTTCTTC.

The chain is built from TRBV5-1 and TRBJ2-3; weak D call: TRBD2 (5 bases). V lost 5 bases, J lost 5 bases, and 9 bases lay in between. Germline CDR1 reads SGHRS; CDR2 reads YFSETQ. The CDR3 has 12 residues. CDR3 nucleotide sequence: TGCGCCAGCAGTCCCGGGAAAGATACGCAGTATTTT. It is translated as CASSPGKDTQYF.

V gene TRBV7-9 combines with J gene TRBJ2-1; D unresolved. Germline CDR1 SEHNR, CDR2 FQNEAQ (reference sequence). Trimming pared 5 bases from V and 1 base from J, leaving 9 bases between. The CDR3 covers 14 residues. CDR3 nucleotides: TGTGCCAGCAGCCCCGGAGAGTCCTACAATGAGCAGTTCTTC. Its protein product is CASSPGESYNEQFF.

V is TRBV7-3 and J is TRBJ1-3; a possible D gene is TRBD1 (6 bases). The V end was cut by 1 base, the J end by 6 bases, with 13 bases between. This CDR3 has 15 amino acids. CDR1 SGHTA and CDR2 FQGTGA come from the germline V gene. CDR3 protein: CASSLSGGGKNTIYF. CDR3 in DNA: TGTGCCAGCAGCTTAAGTGGGGGCGGGAAAAACACCATATATTTT.

The gene calls are TRBV7-3 and TRBJ2-5, with TRBD2 matching over 7 bases. Trimming took 1 base from V and 2 from J; bases not matched to a gene: 4. The CDR3 contains 15 residues. CDR1 SGHTA and CDR2 FQGTGA come from the germline V gene. The CDR3, as DNA: TGTGCCAGCAGCTTAAGGCCGGGACTACAAGAGACCCAGTACTTC. Translated, it gives CASSLRPGLQETQYF.

This clone was detected ten times or more. This chain links TRBV30 with TRBJ1-5; D might be TRBD1 (5 bases). V lost 1 base to trimming and J lost 5 bases, with 12 bases between them. Germline CDR1 reads GTSNPN; CDR2 reads SVGIG (reference sequence). This CDR3 has 14 amino acids. CDR3 coding DNA: TGTGCCTGGAGTGGACAGAACAACCATCAGCCCCAGCATTTT. Translation: CAWSGQNNHQPQHF.

The chain combines TRBV7-2 with TRBJ1-5, with D hard to call. The CDR3 runs 16 residues. Germline V gene sequence: CDR1 SGHTA, CDR2 FQGNSA. V was trimmed by 1 base and J by 1 base, leaving 11 bases between them. The CDR3, as DNA: TGTGCCAGCAGCTTAGTAGCGGAGGGCAGCAATCAGCCCCAGCATTTT. It yields the protein CASSLVAEGSNQPQHF.

The chain has TRBV7-3 and TRBJ1-2, with TRBD1 identical over 8 bases. Germline V lookup: CDR1 SGHTA, CDR2 FQGTGA. The CDR3 is 16 amino acids. The trim removed 5 bases at V and 2 bases at J, leaving 10 bases unmatched. The CDR3 protein is CASSPRGGQGNYGYTF. Here the CDR3 DNA reads TGTGCCAGCAGCCCGCGGGGTGGACAGGGAAACTATGGCTACACCTTC.

This rearrangement joins TRBV6-5 to TRBJ2-2; the match to TRBD2 covers 8 bases. With V trimmed by 6 bases and J by 3 bases, 6 bases remained unmatched. The CDR3 totals 15 residues. CDR1 and CDR2 from the germline V gene are MNHEY and SVGAGI. The CDR3 protein is CASRQQRGHTGELFF. CDR3 in DNA: TGTGCCAGCAGACAGCAGCGGGGGCACACCGGGGAGCTGTTTTTT.

The V call is TRBV28, the J call TRBJ1-1, with TRBD1 matching over 11 bases. CDR1 and CDR2 (germline): MDHEN, SYDVKM. V was clipped by 5 bases and J by 5 bases; unmatched bases: 7. The CDR3 has 15 amino acids. The CDR3 coding sequence is TGTGCCAGCAGTCCGGGGACAGGGGGGAGGACTGAAGCTTTCTTT. Protein: CASSPGTGGRTEAFF. Complete variable domain (other parts from reference TRBV28 and TRBJ1-1): DVKVTQSSRYLVKRTGEKVFLECVQDMDHENMFWYRQDPGLGLRLIYFSYDVKMKEKGDIPEGYSVSREKKERFSLILESASTNQTSMYLCASSPGTGGRTEAFFGQGTRLTVV.

The chain is built from TRBV11-2 and TRBJ1-3; D remains unclear. The CDR3 has 17 amino acids. Trimming took 0 bases from V and 0 from J, leaving 12 bases between them. The germline gives CDR1 SGHAT, CDR2 FQNNGV. The CDR3 DNA reads TGTGCCAGCAGCTTAGAGTGGGCCCCTTTCTCTGGAAACACCATATATTTT. Encoded protein: CASSLEWAPFSGNTIYF.

V usage is TRBV5-1 and J usage is TRBJ1-2, with 7 bases lining up with TRBD1. The length of the CDR3 is 14 residues. The J segment lost 5 bases and the V segment lost 4 bases, leaving 8 bases of the junction unmatched. CDR1 and CDR2 from the germline V gene are SGHRS and YFSETQ. The DNA for the CDR3 is TGCGCCAGCAGCGCGACAGGGTCTGGTTATGGCTACACCTTC. It specifies CASSATGSGYGYTF.

V usage is TRBV4-1 and J usage is TRBJ1-5, with a tentative D call TRBD1 (6 bases). Between the trimmed V and J ends, which lost 0 bases and 7 bases, there was a span of 16 bases. From germline, CDR1 is MGHRA and CDR2 YSYEKL. The length of the CDR3 is 16 residues. The CDR3 spells CASSQEEQGPQQPQHF. CDR3 nucleotides: TGCGCCAGCAGCCAAGAAGAACAGGGCCCCCAGCAGCCCCAGCATTTT.

This clone was detected once. The genes are TRBV7-2 and TRBJ1-2; 9 nucleotides match TRBD1. The CDR3 runs to 14 residues. Per germline, CDR1 SGHTA and CDR2 FQGNSA. J lost 2 bases, V lost 5 bases, and 3 bases had no gene match. This CDR3 is CASSIGQGNYGYTF. Here the CDR3 DNA reads TGTGCCAGCAGCATAGGACAGGGGAACTATGGCTACACCTTC.